This TCR beta chain was observed in a study of tumor-infiltrating lymphocytes in primary liver carcinoma. The CDR3 is 13 residues long. Germline V gives CDR1 SGHNT, CDR2 YENEEA. With regard to this clonotype: The final CDR3 position lacks the conserved phenylalanine or tryptophan, pointing to a likely read error.

Constant-region priming of approximately 0.55 ug total RNA yielded TCR beta cDNA. Amplification in three nested multiplex PCR rounds with slightly modified ARM-PCR gave rise to TCR beta libraries. Two initial PCR rounds of ten to eleven cycles each paired TRBV1-TRBV30 forward primers with a C-beta reverse primer. TCRdb independently ran MiXCR on the multiplex PCR reads; one entry per CDR3 protein. Counted here are tens of thousands of distinct CDR3 sequences, under 75% occurring once; the ten biggest clones make up less than 20%. Extraction of RNA together with DNA used about 17-30 mg of unsorted bulk tissue.

This chain uses TRBV11-3 with TRBJ1-1; unclear D gene. This TCR came from a man between 35 and 55 years old with primary liver carcinoma and hepatitis B virus infection. Sequencing was performed on liver tumor tissue from sampling region 4. Subset specified: tumor region T4, right-lateral pole. CDR3 nucleotides: TGTGCCTGCAGCTTAGCAGTTAACACTGAAGCTTTCTCC. As protein: CACSLAVNTEAFS.